This entry is about one TCR beta chain. This sample is part of a study of identical twins. TCRdb analysed the 5' RACE reads with MiXCR anew, one entry per CDR3 protein. The table lists nearly 650,000 distinct CDR3 sequences, roughly 6.6% of them singletons. These data also featured in a second study, about yellow fever vaccine responses in identical twins.

Material: PBMCs. This sequence was found in a woman aged 18-30 years in good health.

The CDR3, as DNA: TGCGCCAGCAGCCTTAAAGACAATGGGGGGGGCCAGAGAATTTACACCGGGGAGCTGTTTTTT. Its translation: CASSLKDNGGGQRIYTGELFF. The V and J genes are TRBV4-1 and TRBJ2-2, with D tentatively TRBD2 (7 bases). CDR3 length: 21 amino acids. Germline V gene lookup returns CDR1 MGHRA and CDR2 YSYEKL. The V end was cut by 4 bases, the J end by 3 bases, with 30 bases between.